There are many counts of the clone carrying this T cell receptor beta chain. What it binds is unknown. The data originate from a study of human T cells and chemical hapten exposure. As to time point: pre-sensitization, week 0. Regarding treatment: therapeutic diphenylcyclopropenone sensitization with weekly scalp DPC. Staff drew blood before applying each patch test. Study-level points and caveats: Compared to controls, expanded TCRs made significantly more large clusters of similar CDR3s.

CDR1 and CDR2 (germline): MGHRA, YSYEKL. V dropped 0 bases and J dropped 6 bases, with 15 bases sitting between them. The CDR3 has 16 amino acids. What the library attached to individual cDNA molecules were unique molecular identifiers. MiXCR, run by TCRdb on the RACE reads, gives a single entry per CDR3 protein. The sample holds approximately 260,000 distinct CDR3 sequences; roughly 7.7% are singletons and the top ten take 1.2%. The TCR sequence derives from a young man with alopecia areata. Some clones in this sample may be carry-over from other donors' samples. This rearrangement joins TRBV4-1 to TRBJ1-5; tentative D call: TRBD1 (5 bases). Sequenced here: whole blood, sampled in connection with sensitization to the hapten diphenylcyclopropenone (DPC). CDR3 in DNA: TGCGCCAGCAGCCAAGACCAGGGTGCCACGGGTCAGCCCCAGCATTTT. This encodes CASSQDQGATGQPQHF.